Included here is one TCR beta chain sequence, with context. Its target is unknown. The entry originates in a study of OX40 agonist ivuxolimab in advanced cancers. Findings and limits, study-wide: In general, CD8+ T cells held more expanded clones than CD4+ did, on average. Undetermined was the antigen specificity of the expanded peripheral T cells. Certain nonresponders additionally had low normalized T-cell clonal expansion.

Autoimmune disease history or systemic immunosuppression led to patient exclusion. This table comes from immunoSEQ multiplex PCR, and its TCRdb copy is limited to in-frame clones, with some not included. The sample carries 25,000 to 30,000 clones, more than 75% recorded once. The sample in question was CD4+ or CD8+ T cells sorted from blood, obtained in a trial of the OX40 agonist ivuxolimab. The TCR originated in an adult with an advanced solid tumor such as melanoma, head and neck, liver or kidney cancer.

The CDR3 coding sequence is TGTGCCAGCAGCGGCCAGTGGCAAGAATACAATGAGCAGTTCTTC. Translated, it gives CASSGQWQEYNEQFF. V and J are TRBV9 and TRBJ2-1; no reliable D call. This CDR3 is built from 15 residues. The V gene's germline CDR1 is SGDLS and CDR2 YYNGEE. The V end was cut by 3 bases, the J end by 4 bases, with 14 bases between.